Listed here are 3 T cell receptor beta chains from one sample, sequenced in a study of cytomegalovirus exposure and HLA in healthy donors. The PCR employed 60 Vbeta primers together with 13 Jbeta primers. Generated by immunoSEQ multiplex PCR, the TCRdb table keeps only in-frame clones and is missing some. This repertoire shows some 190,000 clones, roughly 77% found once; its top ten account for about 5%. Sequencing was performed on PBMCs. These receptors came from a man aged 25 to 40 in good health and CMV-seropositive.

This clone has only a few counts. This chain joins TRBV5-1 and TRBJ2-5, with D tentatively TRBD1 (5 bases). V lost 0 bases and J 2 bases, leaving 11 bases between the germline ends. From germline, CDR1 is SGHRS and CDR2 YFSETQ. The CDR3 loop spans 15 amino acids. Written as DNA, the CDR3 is TGCGCCAGCAGCTTGGATCCAGGGCGACAAGAGACCCAGTACTTC. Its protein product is CASSLDPGRQETQYF.

CDR3 region: CASSISGGAGETQYF. The CDR3 DNA is TGTGCCAGCAGCATCAGCGGGGGGGCTGGTGAGACCCAGTACTTC. This chain joins TRBV9 and TRBJ2-5; TRBD2 matches at 10 bases. This CDR3 is 15 amino acids long. CDR1 SGDLS and CDR2 YYNGEE come from the germline V gene. J lost 5 bases, V lost 4 bases, and 8 bases had no gene match.

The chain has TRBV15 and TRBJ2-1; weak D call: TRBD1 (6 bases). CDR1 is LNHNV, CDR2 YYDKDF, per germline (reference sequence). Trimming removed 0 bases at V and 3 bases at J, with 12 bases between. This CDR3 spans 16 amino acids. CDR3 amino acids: CATSRDQQGFYNEQFF. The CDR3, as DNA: TGTGCCACCAGCAGAGATCAGCAGGGGTTCTACAATGAGCAGTTCTTC.